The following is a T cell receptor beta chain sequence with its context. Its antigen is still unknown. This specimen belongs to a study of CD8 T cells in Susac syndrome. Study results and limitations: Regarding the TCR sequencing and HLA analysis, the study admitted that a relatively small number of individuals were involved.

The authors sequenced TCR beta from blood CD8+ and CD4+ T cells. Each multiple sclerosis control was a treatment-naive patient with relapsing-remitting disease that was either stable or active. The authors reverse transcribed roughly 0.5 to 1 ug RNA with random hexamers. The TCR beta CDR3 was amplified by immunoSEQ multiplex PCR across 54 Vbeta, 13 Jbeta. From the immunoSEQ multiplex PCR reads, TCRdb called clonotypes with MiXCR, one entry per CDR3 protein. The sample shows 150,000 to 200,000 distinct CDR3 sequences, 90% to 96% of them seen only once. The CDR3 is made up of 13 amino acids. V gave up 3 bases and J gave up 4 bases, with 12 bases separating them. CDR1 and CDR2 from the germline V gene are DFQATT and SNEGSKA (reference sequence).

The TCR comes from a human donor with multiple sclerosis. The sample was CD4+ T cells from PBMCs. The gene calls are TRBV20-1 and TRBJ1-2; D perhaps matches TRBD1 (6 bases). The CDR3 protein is CSASAGQVYGYTF. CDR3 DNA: TGCAGTGCTAGCGCGGGACAAGTCTATGGCTACACCTTC.